The 27 T cell receptor beta chains presented below share a single source sample, sequenced in a study of cytomegalovirus exposure and HLA in healthy donors. With 60 Vbeta and 13 Jbeta primers, the PCR was carried out. Some clones are missing from TCRdb's copy, which holds only in-frame ones; the method was immunoSEQ multiplex PCR. The sample includes 170,000 or so clones, roughly 80% of them seen just once. Sequenced sample: PBMCs. These receptors all come from a boy younger than 18 in good health and CMV-seronegative.

This chain connects TRBV6-1 to TRBJ1-4; the D gene is possibly TRBD1 (5 bases). Per the germline V gene, CDR1 is MNHNS and CDR2 is SASEGT. V was cut by 4 bases and J by 0 bases, with 18 bases left in between. The CDR3 has 18 residues. This CDR3 reads CASSAGLGGGATNEKLFF. The CDR3 nucleotides read TGTGCCAGCAGTGCGGGCCTCGGCGGGGGTGCAACTAATGAAAAACTGTTTTTT.

The V gene is TRBV6-5, the J gene TRBJ2-5; D is unclear. Germline V gene sequence: CDR1 MNHEY, CDR2 SVGAGI. Trimming cost V 4 bases and J 5 bases, with 11 bases left between them. The CDR3 is made up of 13 amino acids. The CDR3 sequence: CASSSQDWETQYF. DNA for the CDR3: TGTGCCAGCAGTTCTCAGGATTGGGAGACCCAGTACTTC.

V usage is TRBV7-3 and J usage is TRBJ2-7, with 7 bases aligning to TRBD2. CDR3 size: 13 residues. From germline, CDR1 is SGHTA and CDR2 FQGTGA. V gave up 4 bases and J gave up 4 bases; unmatched junction bases: 4. The CDR3 region has the DNA TGTGCCAGCAGCTCCATGGGGGGGTACGAGCAGTACTTC. Translated, it gives CASSSMGGYEQYF.

V usage is TRBV7-3 and J usage is TRBJ1-1; D is perhaps TRBD1 (5 bases). Trimming shortened V by 5 bases and J by 0 bases, and 13 bases separated the two germline ends. CDR1 and CDR2 (germline): SGHTA, FQGTGA. The CDR3 has 15 residues. DNA for the CDR3: TGTGCCAGCAGCCGCCGCGGGGGGTTGAACACTGAAGCTTTCTTT. Protein: CASSRRGGLNTEAFF. Combining the CDR3 with reference TRBV7-3 and TRBJ1-1 gives the whole variable domain GAGVSQTPSNKVTEKGKYVELRCDPISGHTALYWYRQSLGQGPEFLIYFQGTGAADDSGLPNDRFFAVRPEGSVSTLKIQRTERGDSAVYLCASSRRGGLNTEAFFGQGTRLTVV.

The genes are TRBV5-1 and TRBJ1-2; D not certain. The V end was cut by 0 bases, the J end by 0 bases, with 9 bases between. Germline CDR1 reads SGHRS; CDR2 reads YFSETQ. The CDR3 consists of 15 residues. The CDR3 nucleotides read TGCGCCAGCAGCTTGGGGGCGGGAGCTAACTATGGCTACACCTTC. This sequence encodes CASSLGAGANYGYTF.

This CDR3 reads CASSIVAGNTGELFF. The DNA for the CDR3 is TGTGCCAGTAGTATAGTGGCGGGGAACACCGGGGAGCTGTTTTTT. The J gene is TRBJ2-2, the V gene TRBV19; the D gene is possibly TRBD2 (5 bases). Trimming stripped 1 base from V and 1 base from J, with 7 bases between. CDR3 size: 15 residues. Germline V lookup: CDR1 LNHDA, CDR2 SQIVND (reference sequence).

In DNA form, the CDR3 reads TGTGCCAGCAGCTTAACGCGGGAGGGCGCCTACAATGAGCAGTTCTTC. Protein: CASSLTREGAYNEQFF. This chain uses TRBV7-8 with TRBJ2-1; 9 positions agree with TRBD2. The CDR3 spans 16 residues. CDR1 SGHVS and CDR2 FQNEAQ come from the germline V gene. Trimming cost V 2 bases and J 2 bases; bases outside gene matches: 4.

This clone was seen only a few times. One end of the junction does not line up with germline, which may come from a read error. The chain has TRBV27 and TRBJ2-7, with D possibly matching TRBD2 (6 bases). The CDR3 spans 15 residues. Germline V gene lookup returns CDR1 MNHEY and CDR2 SMNVEV (reference sequence). For the CDR3, the DNA is TGTGCCAGCAGTCCACTGGGACGGAGGGCTTCTTTACTCTTCTTC. Translated: CASSPLGRRASLLFF.

V is TRBV4-3 and J is TRBJ1-2, with 7 bases aligning to TRBD1. In germline, CDR1 is LGHNA, CDR2 YSLEER. This CDR3 contains 16 residues. The trim removed 0 bases at V and 6 bases at J, leaving 10 bases unmatched. In DNA form, the CDR3 reads TGCGCCAGCAGCCAAGATCTCGACAGGGTTCGGGATGGCTACACCTTC. Amino acids: CASSQDLDRVRDGYTF.

The gene calls are TRBV7-3 and TRBJ2-1; D is perhaps TRBD2 (6 bases). The CDR3 runs to 15 residues. Germline V gene sequence: CDR1 SGHTA, CDR2 FQGTGA. The germline V and J ends were trimmed by 0 bases and 1 base, with 7 bases remaining between them. CDR3 DNA sequence: TGTGCCAGCAGCTTAACAGGACTATCCTACAATGAGCAGTTCTTC. Protein: CASSLTGLSYNEQFF.

The rearrangement joins TRBV5-1 to TRBJ2-7; 8 bases are a match to TRBD1. V shed 3 bases and J 6 bases; nucleotides not matched to a gene: 2. CDR1 is SGHRS and CDR2 is YFSETQ in the germline V gene. CDR3 length: 12 residues. CDR3 region: CASSYGQGEQYF. DNA for the CDR3: TGCGCCAGCAGCTACGGACAGGGCGAGCAGTACTTC.

The chain carries TRBV19 and TRBJ2-1; 12 bases line up with TRBD2. The CDR3 has 15 amino acids. Germline CDR1 LNHDA, CDR2 SQIVND (reference sequence). With 5 bases clipped from V and 7 bases from J, the junction kept 6 bases outside the gene matches. The CDR3 loop is CASSLRLAGVNEQFF. DNA of the CDR3: TGTGCCAGTAGTTTACGACTAGCGGGGGTGAATGAGCAGTTCTTC.

The CDR3 spells CASRGDTYTDTQYF. The CDR3 DNA is TGTGCCAGCAGAGGGGACACTTACACAGATACGCAGTATTTT. The J gene is TRBJ2-3, the V gene TRBV5-4; a possible D gene is TRBD1 (6 bases). Germline CDR1 and CDR2: SGHNT and YYREEE (reference sequence). The ends were cut back, 5 bases at V and 2 bases at J, with 12 bases in the middle. This CDR3 has 14 amino acids.

Here the CDR3 DNA reads TGTGCCAGTACCAAGACAGGGGGAGTATTTGGGGCCAACGTCCTGACTTTC. Translated: CASTKTGGVFGANVLTF. The chain joins TRBV19 to TRBJ2-6; TRBD1 matches at 9 bases. CDR3 length: 17 residues. The V gene's germline CDR1 is LNHDA and CDR2 SQIVND (reference sequence). Trimming cost V 7 bases and J 3 bases; bases outside gene matches: 10.

Of note for this clone: Other DNA variants within this sample encode the same CDR3. The chain employs TRBV9 and TRBJ1-1; D is unclear. Trimming took off 0 bases at V and 0 bases at J, with 9 bases between the two ends. Germline CDR1 reads SGDLS; CDR2 reads YYNGEE. This CDR3 is 15 amino acids long. This CDR3 is CASSVGAGMNTEAFF. Here the CDR3 DNA reads TGTGCCAGCAGCGTAGGGGCCGGGATGAACACTGAAGCTTTCTTT.

The rearrangement joins TRBV15 to TRBJ2-3; 7 bases match TRBD1. Trimming took 0 bases from V and 6 from J; bases not matched to a gene: 9. In germline, CDR1 is LNHNV, CDR2 YYDKDF (reference sequence). This CDR3 is 16 amino acids long. The CDR3 DNA sequence: TGTGCCACCAGCAGAGATGTCGACAGGGTGGGGGATACGCAGTATTTT. Its translation: CATSRDVDRVGDTQYF.

This clone appeared a few times. V and J are TRBV6-1 and TRBJ1-1; D uncertain. CDR1 is MNHNS, CDR2 SASEGT, per germline. This CDR3 is 13 amino acids long. Deletions cut 0 bases from V and 5 bases from J, with 7 bases between. The CDR3 bases are TGTGCCAGCAGTGAAGCTCGGCGGACTGAAGCTTTCTTT. This codes for CASSEARRTEAFF.

This clone appeared a single time. V gene TRBV5-1 combines with J gene TRBJ2-5, with D hard to call. The CDR3 spans 15 residues. Germline CDR1 is SGHRS and CDR2 is YFSETQ. Trimming shortened V by 6 bases and J by 1 base, and 16 bases separated the two germline ends. DNA for the CDR3: TGCGCCAGCACCTTACAAAGCGACGGCCAAGAGACCCAGTACTTC. Its translation: CASTLQSDGQETQYF. Drawing the rest from reference TRBV5-1 and TRBJ2-5, the complete variable domain is KAGVTQTPRYLIKTRGQQVTLSCSPISGHRSVSWYQQTPGQGLQFLFEYFSETQRNKGNFPGRFSGRQFSNSRSEMNVSTLELGDSALYLCASTLQSDGQETQYFGPGTRLLVL.

J is TRBJ1-1 and V is TRBV2; possible D gene TRBD1, 6 bases. The CDR3 runs to 15 residues. CDR1 SNHLY and CDR2 FYNNEI come from the germline V gene. V lost 3 bases, J lost 1 base, and 12 bases lay in between. The CDR3 region has the DNA TGTGCCAGCAGTGAGCAGGGACAACAGAACACTGAAGCTTTCTTT. Translating it yields CASSEQGQQNTEAFF.

The genes are TRBV9 and TRBJ2-1; D is uncertain. The CDR3 is made up of 14 amino acids. CDR1 and CDR2 from the germline V gene are SGDLS and YYNGEE. The V gene lost 3 bases and the J gene lost 3 bases, with 10 bases spanning the gap. The CDR3 DNA is TGTGCCAGCAGCGAACGATTAGACTACAATGAGCAGTTCTTC. Encoded protein: CASSERLDYNEQFF.

This clone showed up just a few times. The chain combines TRBV11-2 with TRBJ2-7; TRBD1 matches at 8 bases. Germline V gene lookup returns CDR1 SGHAT and CDR2 FQNNGV. This CDR3 spans 14 amino acids. V was pared by 5 bases and J by 0 bases, with 3 bases of the junction left unmatched. The CDR3 DNA reads as TGTGCCAGCAGCGAACAGGGGGTCTCCTACGAGCAGTACTTC. The encoded protein is CASSEQGVSYEQYF.

The V gene is TRBV4-2, the J gene TRBJ1-1; D unresolved. This CDR3 has 13 amino acids. Germline V gene sequence: CDR1 LGHNA, CDR2 YNFKEQ. V lost 5 bases, J lost 1 base, and 8 bases lay in between. CDR3 nucleotide sequence: TGTGCCAGCAGCGAAGGGCAGAACACTGAAGCTTTCTTT. Protein sequence: CASSEGQNTEAFF.

Of note for this clone: Germline is not matched at one junction end, which may reflect a read error. The chain uses TRBV7-9 and TRBJ1-1, with 10 bases lining up with TRBD1. The CDR3 contains 13 residues. Germline V CDR1 and CDR2: SEHNR, FQNEAQ (reference sequence). In DNA, the CDR3 is TGTTCCAGCAGCCTAAACCGGGACAGGGGTGCTTTCTTT. It translates to CSSSLNRDRGAFF. Variable domain in full (rest from reference TRBV7-9 and TRBJ1-1): DTGVSQNPRHKITKRGQNVTFRCDPISEHNRLYWYRQTLGQGPEFLTYFQNEAQLEKSRLLSDRFSAERPKGSFSTLEIQRTEQGDSAMYLCSSSLNRDRGAFFGQGTRLTVV.

The chain has TRBV18 and TRBJ2-7, with TRBD2 matching 9 bases. Germline CDR1 KGHSH, CDR2 LQKENI. This CDR3 has 16 residues. The J segment lost 1 base and the V segment lost 5 bases, leaving 9 bases of the junction unmatched. CDR3 coding DNA: TGTGCCAGCTCAGATTACGCGGGAGGGCCTTCCTACGAGCAGTACTTC. Its protein product is CASSDYAGGPSYEQYF.

The chain couples TRBV7-3 to TRBJ1-2, with a weak D call TRBD1 (6 bases). Germline CDR1 reads SGHTA; CDR2 reads FQGTGA. V was clipped by 8 bases and J by 3 bases, with 25 bases between them. CDR3 length: 17 amino acids. The CDR3 region is CASARSGGAQGYYGYTF. The CDR3, as DNA: TGTGCCAGCGCTCGCTCCGGGGGGGCGCAGGGGTACTATGGCTACACCTTC.

This clone was detected once. This chain joins TRBV9 and TRBJ2-5; D is unclear. CDR1 SGDLS and CDR2 YYNGEE come from the germline V gene. Trimming stripped 0 bases from V and 3 bases from J, with 6 bases between. CDR3 length: 13 amino acids. In DNA, the CDR3 is TGTGCCAGCAGCGTAGTATCGGAAGAGACCCAGTACTTC. It is translated as CASSVVSEETQYF.

In this sample, this clone turned up a few times. The rearrangement links TRBV4-1 to TRBJ1-3; the D is unclear. Between the trimmed V and J ends, which lost 1 base and 1 base, there was a span of 14 bases. The CDR3 loop spans 17 amino acids. The germline gives CDR1 MGHRA, CDR2 YSYEKL. The CDR3 nucleotides read TGCGCCAGCAGCCAAGGGTCAGCCACTAAGTCTGGAAACACCATATATTTT. It translates to CASSQGSATKSGNTIYF.